The entry below gives a single TCR beta chain sequence along with its context. This specimen belongs to a study of blood T cell repertoires in COVID-19. Study context: Samples taken during acute and convalescent COVID-19 were collected in the United States, Italy and Spain. The cDNA or gDNA used as material had been derived from T cells, B-cell-depleted T cells, or PBMCs.

As handled by the study authors: Scientists estimated how many nucleated cells there were by amplifying reference gene primers. This table comes from immunoSEQ multiplex PCR, and its TCRdb copy is limited to in-frame clones, with some not included. V and J calls and clone size are copied from that table; D and trimming were computed from the DNA. This table holds about 240,000 clones, less than 90% found once. The CDR3 totals 13 residues. The ends were cut back, 5 bases at V and 6 bases at J, with 13 bases in the middle. Germline CDR1 is SGHTA and CDR2 is FQGNSA. Sequencing was carried out using peripheral blood. V is TRBV7-2 and J is TRBJ1-2, with D tentatively TRBD1 (6 bases). The clonotype was recovered from a man aged 55-75 years with acute or convalescent COVID-19. CDR3 sequence (DNA): TGTGCCAGCAGCACCCGGGGGGCGGATGGCTACACCTTC. Amino acids: CASSTRGADGYTF.